This TCR beta chain originates from a study of glioma-infiltrating T cells after dendritic cell vaccination. The wider study: Between the early 2000s and the early 2010s, patients got autologous tumor lysate-pulsed dendritic cell vaccines.

Before vaccination, two weeks after the third vaccination, and at progression, PBMC were collected. After removal of 4 bases from V and 2 bases from J, the junction contained 9 bases not matched to a gene. Germline V CDR1 and CDR2: MNHNS, SASEGT. CDR3 length equals 16 residues. Primers: 60 V beta forward and 13 J beta reverse. Sequencing was performed with immunoSEQ multiplex PCR; in TCRdb, only in-frame clones are kept and a portion is missing. The profile covers over 3,000 clones, with 85% to 95% appearing a single time and about 6.1% taken by the ten largest. This rearrangement joins TRBV6-1 to TRBJ2-3; 7 bases align to TRBD1. This TCR was recovered from a human donor with glioblastoma. Sequenced here: blood, sampled before dendritic cell vaccination. CDR3 residues: CASSARVGQYTDTQYF. CDR3 bases: TGTGCCAGCAGTGCCCGGGTGGGACAGTACACAGATACGCAGTATTTT.